Many counts were recorded for the clone carrying this T cell receptor (beta chain). The antigen is undetermined. TCRdb re-called the 5' RACE reads through MiXCR, storing one row per CDR3 protein. The table has around 310,000 distinct CDR3 sequences, almost 4% seen once. Trimming left V 6 bases short and J 2 bases short, with 5 bases between. The CDR3 is made up of 12 amino acids. The V gene's germline CDR1 is MDHEN and CDR2 SYDVKM. The sample is drawn from a study of T cells after yellow fever vaccination. Study information: It was SMART-Seq v4 Ultra Low Input that prepared the fractions with low cell numbers. Study findings and constraints: Highly abundant clonotypes carried over from the bulk population could end up in FACS-sorted repertoires as contaminants. Detected again after the booster were most primary-vaccination clones, at about 96% CD4 and 70% to 90% CD8. Only a small proportion of the clonotypes turned up in both the CD4 and the CD8 compartments, likely arising from convergent recombination.

This rearrangement joins TRBV28 to TRBJ1-5; D is ambiguous. The receptor's source is a man aged 18 to 30 who received the YFV17D yellow fever vaccine. The source was PBMCs, collected 5 days after the yellow fever booster vaccination. CDR3 bases: TGTGCCAGCAGCTCGGGCAATCAGCCCCAGCATTTT. Its protein is CASSSGNQPQHF.